This TCR beta chain stems from a study of cytomegalovirus exposure and HLA in healthy donors. Regarding the study as a whole: Per published accounts, TCR beta sequences correctly predicted the HLA-A and HLA-B alleles of most subjects.

The study ran its PCR with 60 Vbeta and 13 Jbeta primers. The method was immunoSEQ multiplex PCR; TCRdb's version includes in-frame clones alone and lacks a portion of them. The table lists approximately 160,000 clones, 60% to 85% of them singletons, with about 7.9% in the top ten. This clone occurred a few times. Its antigen is currently unknown. With 6 bases clipped from V and 6 bases from J, the junction kept 11 bases outside the gene matches. The CDR3 is 16 residues long. Germline CDR1 is LNHDA and CDR2 is SQIVND (reference sequence). This clonotype was sampled from a male donor in good health and CMV-seropositive. The chain employs TRBV19 and TRBJ2-2; 9 bases line up with TRBD1. The sample consisted of PBMCs. The CDR3 loop reads CASRRGGQGSPGELFF. The CDR3 coding sequence is TGTGCCAGTAGGAGGGGAGGACAGGGGTCCCCCGGGGAGCTGTTTTTT.